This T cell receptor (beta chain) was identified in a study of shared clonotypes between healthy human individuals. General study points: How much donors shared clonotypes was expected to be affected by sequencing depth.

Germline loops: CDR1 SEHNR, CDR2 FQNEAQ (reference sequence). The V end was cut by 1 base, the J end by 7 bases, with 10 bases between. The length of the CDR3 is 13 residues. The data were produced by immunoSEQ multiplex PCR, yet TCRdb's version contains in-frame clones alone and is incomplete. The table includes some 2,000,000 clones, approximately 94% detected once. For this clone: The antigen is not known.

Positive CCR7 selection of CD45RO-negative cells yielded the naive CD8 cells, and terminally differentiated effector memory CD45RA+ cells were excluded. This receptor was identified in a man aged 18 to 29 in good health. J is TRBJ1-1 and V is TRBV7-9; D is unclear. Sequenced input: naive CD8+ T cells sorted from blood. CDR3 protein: CASSLGGQVEAFF. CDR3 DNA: TGTGCCAGCAGCTTAGGAGGTCAGGTTGAAGCTTTCTTT.